This T cell receptor beta chain appears in the sequencing data of a study of fetal regulatory T cell absence and autoimmunity (dated by TCRdb to 2016 to 2017). About the study as a whole: Autoimmunity of the exocrine pancreas was seen in the IPEX patients even though clinical diabetes was absent.

Measured from the cysteine to the phenylalanine, the CDR3 is 17 residues long. Solely the CDR3 DNA is kept, with 51 bases framed from the first base. Reading the germline V gene gives CDR1 SGHNT and CDR2 YENEEA. V is clipped by 1 base and J by 0 bases, and the sequence between their germline boundaries is 10 bases long. Beyond this particular receptor, the publication reports: Compared with cord blood, the pancreas TCR compartment showed significant oligoclonal enrichment, and some top clones were enriched more than 85-fold. Cord blood and pancreas had broadly similar TRB gene family usage, resembling published neonatal and adult repertoires. The oligoclonal enrichment was interpreted as supporting antigen-driven autoimmunity in the pancreas before birth in IPEX syndrome.

On this clone itself: The clone's antigen remains unknown. Base quality data are lacking; no much larger clone is found one base away.

Genomic DNA obtained from frozen pancreas tissue was processed for repertoire sequencing. The DNeasy Blood and Tissue Kit was used to extract roughly 1.9-3.4 ug of genomic DNA from umbilical cord blood or frozen pancreas. Amplification and barcoding of TCRbeta CDR3 regions were carried out by two-step multiplex PCR on the immunoSEQ human TCRbeta survey platform. Libraries were sequenced on Illumina instruments, with IgH sequenced in parallel from the same samples. The authors' pipeline ran thus. To remove PCR and sequencing errors, raw reads were filtered against IMGT V, D, J definitions and grouped with a nearest-neighbor algorithm. A clone was defined as an identical nucleotide sequence, and differential abundance between tissues was tested with a Fisher exact test for each clone using a pFDR threshold of p<0.01. Clones whose frequencies were too low for statistical inference were excluded by a minimum inclusion filter of 10 in either sample. Pairwise clonal comparisons used the immunoSEQ Analyzer, and gene family usage was assessed with IMGT tools. TCRdb took this table from immuneACCESS and kept in-frame rearrangements with V and J called. Such tables lack part of the clones; where checked against another copy, unresolved V genes explain under half of the gap, and the rest is unexplained. The DNA gave D and trimming, while V, J and clone size come from that table. The sample table records about 95,000 clones; about two thirds of these occur just once. The top ten constitute 1.5% to 2.5% of the sample.

The sequence derives from a male donor with IPEX syndrome. The V gene is TRBV11-3 and the J gene is TRBJ2-6, with the D gene not clear enough to name. Sequenced material: pancreas tissue. The CDR3 region: CASSLAGFGSGANVLTF. DNA sequence: TGTGCCAGCAGCTTAGCCGGCTTCGGCTCTGGGGCCAACGTCCTGACTTTC.